This TCR beta chain was identified in a study of CD8 T cells in ankylosing spondylitis (dated by TCRdb to about 2017). For the wider study: T cell receptor beta repertoires were profiled in healthy donors and ankylosing spondylitis patients so that disease-linked TCR variants could be found. The full study cohort was made up of 25 ankylosing spondylitis patients and about a hundred healthy donors. Peripheral blood was sampled, and synovial fluid was also collected from ankylosing spondylitis patients. What the work shows at the level of the full study, not this receptor alone: In peripheral blood, the disease-linked clones were found at relatively low frequencies and had a CD8+ phenotype. Some motif variants had previously been reported in the synovial fluid and blood of reactive arthritis patients, which suggests shared mechanisms of disease initiation. A TCR beta motif made up of several highly homologous amino acid variants appeared to be characteristic of blood from ankylosing spondylitis patients. According to the report, matched synovial fluid samples from ankylosing spondylitis patients were significantly enriched for the disease-linked clones.

The sequencer was an Illumina HiSeq 2500. TCR beta libraries were prepared by quantitative 5'-RACE with molecular barcodes. Under the source paper's analysis protocol: To identify disease-linked TCR variants, a new computational method was used, one built on a probabilistic model of VDJ rearrangement. The raw public data were reprocessed by TCRdb itself: fastp quality trimming at Q25, MiXCR clonotype calling, in-frame beta chains only. All rows with the same CDR3 protein become a single entry with the most common DNA and genes. The V and J calls here are based on TCRdb, not the publication. The sample has roughly 160,000 distinct CDR3 sequences on record, 11% of them singletons. The ten largest clonotypes hold just under 30% of the sample. In this sample, this clonotype turned up many times. No antigen is known for it. One base away there is no much larger clone; base qualities are not given. The sample was blood, either unsorted or a sorted T cell fraction (not recorded which). The sequence derives from a male donor with ankylosing spondylitis or in good health (not recorded which).

The sequence in DNA is TGCGCCAGCAGGCAACAGGGGGCGAGGAACACTGAAGCTTTCTTT. Its product reads: CASRQQGARNTEAFF. The chain joins TRBV5-1 to TRBJ1-1; 9 bases in the junction line up with TRBD1. Based on the germline V gene, the CDR1 and CDR2 sequences are SGHRS and YFSETQ. The CDR3 runs 15 amino acids, cysteine and phenylalanine included. This entry keeps only the CDR3 DNA: 45 bases, framed from base 1. Germline trimming: 5 bases from V, 1 base from J; junction bases outside gene matches: 6.